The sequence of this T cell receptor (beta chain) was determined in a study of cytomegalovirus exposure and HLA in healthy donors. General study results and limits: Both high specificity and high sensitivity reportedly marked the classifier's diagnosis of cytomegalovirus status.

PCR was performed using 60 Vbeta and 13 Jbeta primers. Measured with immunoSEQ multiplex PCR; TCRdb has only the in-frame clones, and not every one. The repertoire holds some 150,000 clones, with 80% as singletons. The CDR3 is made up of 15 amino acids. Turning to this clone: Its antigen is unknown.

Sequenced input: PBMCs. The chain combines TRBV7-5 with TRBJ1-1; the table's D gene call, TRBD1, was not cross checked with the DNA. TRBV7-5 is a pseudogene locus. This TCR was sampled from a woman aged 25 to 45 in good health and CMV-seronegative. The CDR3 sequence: CARSSRGPSRPEAFF. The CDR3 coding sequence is TGTGCCAGAAGCTCCAGGGGGCCCTCACGGCCTGAAGCTTTCTTT.